This passage covers 14 T cell receptor beta chains from one sample sequenced in a study of T cells after yellow fever vaccination. TCRdb ran MiXCR on the 5' RACE reads and lists one entry per CDR3 protein. The data show about 320,000 distinct CDR3 sequences, approximately 12% seen once. Here the sequenced sample was CD4+ T cells sorted from PBMCs, taken 45 days after the yellow fever booster vaccination. Receptors were obtained from a man aged 18 to 29 who received the YFV17D yellow fever vaccine.

The chain recombines TRBV5-1 with TRBJ2-5; 7 positions match TRBD1. This CDR3 region has 15 residues. Germline assignment: CDR1 SGHRS and CDR2 YFSETQ. V lost 4 bases, J lost 1 base, and 7 bases stayed unmatched. The CDR3, as DNA: TGCGCCAGCAGCAGATTGACAGGGACCCAAGAGACCCAGTACTTC. It is translated as CASSRLTGTQETQYF.

The genes are TRBV5-1 and TRBJ1-1; 7 bases are a match to TRBD1. Per the germline V gene, CDR1 is SGHRS and CDR2 is YFSETQ. Trimming at V came to 4 bases and at J to 5 bases, leaving 14 bases not matched to a gene. CDR3 length equals 16 residues. The CDR3 bases are TGCGCCAGCAGCGGGGGGACAGATTGGAGAGGAACTGAAGCTTTCTTT. As protein: CASSGGTDWRGTEAFF.

In its sample, this clonotype was seen a few times. The chain recombines TRBV28 with TRBJ1-1; D may be TRBD1 (5 bases). The CDR3 loop spans 12 amino acids. Germline CDR1 reads MDHEN; CDR2 reads SYDVKM. V was clipped by 8 bases and J by 2 bases, with 9 bases between them. The CDR3 reads CASDRFNTEAFF. CDR3 DNA sequence: TGTGCCAGCGACAGATTCAACACTGAAGCTTTCTTT.

This clonotype turned up a few times. This chain connects TRBV5-1 to TRBJ1-2; 7 bases match TRBD1. Germline V lookup: CDR1 SGHRS, CDR2 YFSETQ. The CDR3 extends over 13 amino acids. V trimming: 6 bases; J trimming: 8 bases; junction bases outside the gene matches: 10. CDR3 protein: CASTTGTEQGYTF. In DNA form, the CDR3 reads TGCGCCAGCACCACCGGGACAGAGCAGGGCTACACCTTC.

This clonotype was observed a handful of times. The chain joins TRBV6-1 to TRBJ1-2; no firm D call. Germline lookup yields CDR1 MNHNS and CDR2 SASEGT. The CDR3 contains 13 residues. V shed 4 bases and J shed 2 bases, with 8 bases lying between them. The CDR3 region is CASSVPENYGYTF. CDR3 in DNA: TGTGCCAGCAGTGTCCCAGAAAACTATGGCTACACCTTC.

This clonotype has at least ten counts. V is TRBV4-1 and J is TRBJ2-7; D perhaps matches TRBD1 (6 bases). Trimming stripped 4 bases from V and 2 bases from J, with 9 bases between. Germline CDR1 and CDR2: MGHRA and YSYEKL. The CDR3 sequence is 13 residues long. CDR3: CASSLQGTYEQYF. DNA of the CDR3: TGCGCCAGCAGCCTACAGGGTACCTACGAGCAGTACTTC.

The gene calls are TRBV19 and TRBJ2-1; no clear D gene. Germline V gene sequence: CDR1 LNHDA, CDR2 SQIVND (reference sequence). The CDR3 length is 13 residues. The germline V and J ends were trimmed by 0 bases and 12 bases, with 12 bases remaining between them. In DNA, the CDR3 is TGTGCCAGTAGTATAGATCTTGCCCGAGGGCAGTTCTTC. This gives the protein CASSIDLARGQFF.

This chain links TRBV5-4 with TRBJ1-2; 8 nucleotides match TRBD1. This CDR3 is built from 13 residues. Germline CDR1 reads SGHNT; CDR2 reads YYREEE (reference sequence). The V gene end was trimmed by 1 base and the J gene end by 7 bases; junction bases not matched to a gene: 3. In DNA, the CDR3 is TGTGCCAGCAGCTTGCAGGGGGCCAGTGGCTACACCTTC. Amino acid sequence: CASSLQGASGYTF.

The chain couples TRBV4-2 to TRBJ2-7, with 8 bases that match TRBD2. The CDR3 spans 13 residues. Trimming took 11 bases from V and 7 from J; bases not matched to a gene: 13. Germline V lookup: CDR1 LGHNA, CDR2 YNFKEQ. The CDR3 nucleotides read TGTGCCCTACTAGCGGACTGTTTTCGAGAGCAGTACGTC. It encodes CALLADCFREQYV.

This clonotype showed up many times. This chain joins TRBV5-1 and TRBJ2-2; the D gene could be TRBD1 or TRBD2 (5 bases each). The germline V gene has CDR1 SGHRS and CDR2 YFSETQ. The V and J ends lost 4 bases and 1 base respectively, with 11 bases between them. This CDR3 comprises 15 residues. The CDR3 loop reads CASSRDGVNTGELFF. The DNA for the CDR3 is TGCGCCAGCAGCAGGGACGGAGTGAACACCGGGGAGCTGTTTTTT.

This clonotype has at least ten counts. The rearrangement links TRBV20-1 to TRBJ1-2; no reliable D call. The CDR3 sequence is 13 residues long. V was pared by 5 bases and J by 2 bases, with 12 bases between. Germline-derived CDR1 and CDR2 are DFQATT and SNEGSKA (reference sequence). The CDR3 reads CSAHTRRNYGYTF. The CDR3 nucleotides read TGCAGTGCTCACACCCGGCGGAACTATGGCTACACCTTC.

The chain combines TRBV10-2 with TRBJ2-7, with 7 bases identical to TRBD1. The germline V gene encodes CDR1 WSHSY and CDR2 SAAADI. The CDR3 is 13 residues long. J lost 4 bases, V lost 5 bases, and 5 bases had no gene match. The DNA for the CDR3 is TGCGCCAGCAGTCGGGACAGACCATACGAGCAGTACTTC. It translates to CASSRDRPYEQYF.

This clonotype was observed many times. CDR3 sequence: CASSPDGLNEKLFF. DNA for the CDR3: TGCGCCAGCAGCCCGGACGGGCTTAATGAAAAACTGTTTTTT. J is TRBJ1-4 and V is TRBV4-1; unclear D gene. The CDR3 loop spans 14 amino acids. Germline CDR1 MGHRA, CDR2 YSYEKL. V shed 4 bases and J shed 4 bases, with 10 bases lying between them.

The rearrangement joins TRBV7-3 to TRBJ2-1; 10 bases are a match to TRBD2. This CDR3 has 16 amino acids. Germline lookup yields CDR1 SGHTA and CDR2 FQGTGA. The J segment lost 7 bases and the V segment lost 5 bases, leaving 11 bases of the junction unmatched. In nucleotides, the CDR3 is TGTGCCAGCAGCGCCAGCTCCGGGACTAGCGAAAATGAGCAGTTCTTC. Translated: CASSASSGTSENEQFF.